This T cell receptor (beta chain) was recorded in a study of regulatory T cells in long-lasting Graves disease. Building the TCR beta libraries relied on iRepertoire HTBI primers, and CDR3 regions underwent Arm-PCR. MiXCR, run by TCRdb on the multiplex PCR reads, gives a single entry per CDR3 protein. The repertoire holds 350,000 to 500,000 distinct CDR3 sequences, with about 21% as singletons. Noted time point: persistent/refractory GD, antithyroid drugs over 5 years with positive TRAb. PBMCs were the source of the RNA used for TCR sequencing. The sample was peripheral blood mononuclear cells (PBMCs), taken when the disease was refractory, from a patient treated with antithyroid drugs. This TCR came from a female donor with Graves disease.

The CDR3 reads CASSTSGIAKNIQYF. CDR3 DNA: TGTGCCAGTAGCACTTCAGGGATAGCCAAAAACATTCAGTACTTC. This chain connects TRBV19 to TRBJ2-4; TRBD1 might be the D (5 bases). The CDR3 loop spans 15 amino acids. Germline V lookup: CDR1 LNHDA, CDR2 SQIVND (reference sequence). Trimming removed 6 bases from V and 0 bases from J, with 12 bases in between.